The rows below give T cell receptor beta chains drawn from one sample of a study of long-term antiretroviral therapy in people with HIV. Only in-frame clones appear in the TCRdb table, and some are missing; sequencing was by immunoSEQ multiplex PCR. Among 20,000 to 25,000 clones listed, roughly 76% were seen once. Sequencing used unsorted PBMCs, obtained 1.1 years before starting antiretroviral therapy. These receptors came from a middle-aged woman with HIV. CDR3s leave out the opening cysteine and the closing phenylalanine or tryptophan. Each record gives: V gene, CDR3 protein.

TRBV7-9,ASSATPGIVFGEQY
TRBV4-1,ASSFSGTGELF
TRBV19,ASSLGQGIKMNTEAF
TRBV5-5,ASSEGQAVLYGYT
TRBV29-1,SVRRGGRANEQF
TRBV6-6,ASSFMLQETQY
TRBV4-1,ASSPSLGGYEQY
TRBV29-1,SGENRDSYGYT
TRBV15,ATSSSGDRGWETQY
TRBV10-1,ASSQTQGPNEKLF
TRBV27,ASSTTRTGRNSPLH
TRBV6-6,ASSPQGARTDTQY
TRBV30,AWSVQAGRGLGTEAF
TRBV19,ASSISANTEAF
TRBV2,ASSETGNGPRT
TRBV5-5,ASSSQGGNQPQH
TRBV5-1,ASSIDRATEAF